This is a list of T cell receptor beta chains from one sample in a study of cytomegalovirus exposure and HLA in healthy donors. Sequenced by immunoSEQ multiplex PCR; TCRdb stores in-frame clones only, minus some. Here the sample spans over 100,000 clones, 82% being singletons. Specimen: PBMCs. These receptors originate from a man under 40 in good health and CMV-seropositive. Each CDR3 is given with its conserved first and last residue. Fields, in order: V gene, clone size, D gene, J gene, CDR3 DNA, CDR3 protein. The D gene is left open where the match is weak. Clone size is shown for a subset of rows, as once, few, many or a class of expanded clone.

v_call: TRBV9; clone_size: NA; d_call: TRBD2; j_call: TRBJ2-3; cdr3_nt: TGTGCCAGCAGCGCAATCGAGCCGGGGACTAGCGGGAGGGCAGATACGCAGTATTTT; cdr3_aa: CASSAIEPGTSGRADTQYF
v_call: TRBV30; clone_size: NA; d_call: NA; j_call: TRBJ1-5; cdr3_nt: TGTGCCTGGAGTGCAAGGTCGGGTCAGCCCCAGCATTTT; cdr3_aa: CAWSARSGQPQHF
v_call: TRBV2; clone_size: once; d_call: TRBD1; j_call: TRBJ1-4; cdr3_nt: TGTGCCAGCAGTGAGGGGGCCGCCGGGACAGGGGGTAATGAAAAACTGTTTTTT; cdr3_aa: CASSEGAAGTGGNEKLFF
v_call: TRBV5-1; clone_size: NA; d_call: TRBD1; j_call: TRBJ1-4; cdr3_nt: TGCGCCAGCAGCTCCGGGACAGGGGTAGCTAATGAAAAACTGTTTTTT; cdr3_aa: CASSSGTGVANEKLFF
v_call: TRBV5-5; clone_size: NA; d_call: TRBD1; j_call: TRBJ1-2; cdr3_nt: TGTGCCAGCAGCTACGGGACAGCTAACTATGGCTACACCTTC; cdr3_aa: CASSYGTANYGYTF
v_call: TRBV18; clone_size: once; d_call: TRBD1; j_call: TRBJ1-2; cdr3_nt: TGTGCCAGCTCACCACTCGCGAACAGGGGGAACTATGGCTACACCTTC; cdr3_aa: CASSPLANRGNYGYTF
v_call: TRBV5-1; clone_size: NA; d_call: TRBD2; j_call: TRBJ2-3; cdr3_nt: TGCGCCAGCAGCGGGACTAGCGGGGGGGCGACAGATACGCAGTATTTT; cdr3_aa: CASSGTSGGATDTQYF
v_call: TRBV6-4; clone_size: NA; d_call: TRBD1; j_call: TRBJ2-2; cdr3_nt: TGTGCCAGCACTAACAGGGGTTTAGCCGGGGAGCTGTTTTTT; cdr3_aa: CASTNRGLAGELFF
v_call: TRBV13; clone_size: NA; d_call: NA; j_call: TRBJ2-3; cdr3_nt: TGTGCCAGCAGCTCATTCCGACTCCGGACAGATACGCAGTATTTT; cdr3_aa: CASSSFRLRTDTQYF
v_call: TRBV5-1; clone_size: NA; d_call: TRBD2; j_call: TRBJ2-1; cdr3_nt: TGCGCCAGCACCCGAACGGATTCCGGGACTAGCGGGGTTGGGGGGTACAATGAGCAGTTCTTC; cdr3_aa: CASTRTDSGTSGVGGYNEQFF
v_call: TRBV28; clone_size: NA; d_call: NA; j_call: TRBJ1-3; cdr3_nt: TGTGCCAGCAAATGGGGGGGCAGTGGAAACACCATATATTTT; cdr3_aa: CASKWGGSGNTIYF
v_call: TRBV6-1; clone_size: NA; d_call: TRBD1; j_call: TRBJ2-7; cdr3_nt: TGTGCCAGCAGCGTGGGGACAGGGCGCTCCTACGAGCAGTACTTC; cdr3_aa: CASSVGTGRSYEQYF
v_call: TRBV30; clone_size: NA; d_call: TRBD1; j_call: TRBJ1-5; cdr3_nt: TGTGCCTGGAGTGTAGGGACAGGGGGTGGGCCCCAGCATTTT; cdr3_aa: CAWSVGTGGGPQHF
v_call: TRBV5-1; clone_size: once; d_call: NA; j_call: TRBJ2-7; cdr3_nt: TGCGCCAGCAGCGGGTCCGGGAACTACGAGCAGTACTTC; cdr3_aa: CASSGSGNYEQYF
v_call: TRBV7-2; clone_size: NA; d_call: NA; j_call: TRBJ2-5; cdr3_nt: TGTGCCAGCAGCTTGCAGGAGGGTGTGGAGACCCAGTACTTC; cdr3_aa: CASSLQEGVETQYF
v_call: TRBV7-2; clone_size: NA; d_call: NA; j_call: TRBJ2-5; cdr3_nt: TGTGCCAGCAGCTTAACTCAAGAGACCCAGTACTTC; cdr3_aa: CASSLTQETQYF
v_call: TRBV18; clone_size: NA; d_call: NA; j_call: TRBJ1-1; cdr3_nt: TGTGCCAGCTCACCACCTTCGGGGTTGAGGGAAGCTTTCTTT; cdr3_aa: CASSPPSGLREAFF
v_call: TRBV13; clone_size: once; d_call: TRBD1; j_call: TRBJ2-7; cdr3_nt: TGTGCCAGCAGCTCTGGGACAGAGAGCTACGAGCAGTACTTC; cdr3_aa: CASSSGTESYEQYF
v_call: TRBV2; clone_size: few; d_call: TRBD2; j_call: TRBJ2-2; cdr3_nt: TGTGCCAGCGCGGCTAGCGGTCCGAACACCGGGGAGCTGTTTTTT; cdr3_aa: CASAASGPNTGELFF
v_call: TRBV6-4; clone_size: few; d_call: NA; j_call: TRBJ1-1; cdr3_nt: TGTGCCAGCACCGGAATTGGGGGGTTCTCTGAAGCTTTCTTT; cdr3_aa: CASTGIGGFSEAFF
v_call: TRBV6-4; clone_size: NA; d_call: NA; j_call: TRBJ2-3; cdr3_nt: TGTGCCAGCAGCGGGGAAATGGGAGATACGCAGTATTTT; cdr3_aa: CASSGEMGDTQYF
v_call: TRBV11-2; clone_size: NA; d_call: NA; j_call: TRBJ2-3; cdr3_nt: TGTGCCAGCAGCTGGTACGGACAGTCCATGGATACGCAGTATTTT; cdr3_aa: CASSWYGQSMDTQYF
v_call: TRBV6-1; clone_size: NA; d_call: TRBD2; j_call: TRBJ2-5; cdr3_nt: TGTGCCAGCAGTGACGGCGGGGGACAAGAGACCCAGTACTTC; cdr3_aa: CASSDGGGQETQYF
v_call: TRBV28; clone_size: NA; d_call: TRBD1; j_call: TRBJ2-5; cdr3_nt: TGTGCCAGCAGTTTAGGAAGGGGGCTGGAGACCCAGTACTTC; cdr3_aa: CASSLGRGLETQYF
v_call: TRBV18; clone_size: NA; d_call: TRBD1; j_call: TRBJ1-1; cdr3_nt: TGTGCCAGCTCACCAGGGACAGGTCTTGAAGCTTTCTTT; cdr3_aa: CASSPGTGLEAFF
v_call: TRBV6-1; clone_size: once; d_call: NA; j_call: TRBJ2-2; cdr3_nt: TGTGCCAGCCCGAGCACTAGAGGAACCGGGGAGCTGTTTTTT; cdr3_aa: CASPSTRGTGELFF
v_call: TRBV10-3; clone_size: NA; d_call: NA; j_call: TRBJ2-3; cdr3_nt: TGTGCCATCAGTCCCGGCGGGACCCGAGATACGCAGTATTTT; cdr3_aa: CAISPGGTRDTQYF
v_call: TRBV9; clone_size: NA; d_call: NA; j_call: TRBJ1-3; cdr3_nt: TGTGCCAGCAGCTCGGGACTGATCTCTGGAAACACCATATATTTT; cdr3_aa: CASSSGLISGNTIYF